This T cell receptor (beta chain) was identified in a study of neurological immune-mediated disorders. TCRdb independently ran MiXCR on the 5' RACE reads; one entry per CDR3 protein. In the table there are 40,000 to 55,000 distinct CDR3 sequences, 9% to 12% of which are singletons. CDR1 and CDR2 (germline): SGHRS, YFSETQ. This CDR3 spans 15 amino acids. Trimming pared 3 bases from V and 3 bases from J, leaving 14 bases between. Many counts were recorded for this clonotype. Its antigen remains unknown. Study-wide results and limits: CDR3 amino acid sequences of expanded clones were not shared across subjects, a result suggesting private repertoires in all groups.

The V and J genes are TRBV5-1 and TRBJ2-3; possible D gene TRBD2, 5 bases. The sequence was collected from a woman aged 40 to 49 with HTLV-1-associated myelopathy (HAM/TSP). The sample consisted of PBMCs. CDR3 sequence reads: CASSSLLVSTDTQYF. In DNA, the CDR3 is TGCGCCAGCAGCTCCTTACTAGTTTCTACAGATACGCAGTATTTT. Variable domain in full (rest from reference TRBV5-1 and TRBJ2-3): KAGVTQTPRYLIKTRGQQVTLSCSPISGHRSVSWYQQTPGQGLQFLFEYFSETQRNKGNFPGRFSGRQFSNSRSEMNVSTLELGDSALYLCASSSLLVSTDTQYFGPGTRLTVL.